A selection of T cell receptor beta chains follows, all from one sample in a study of blood T cell repertoires in COVID-19. Sequenced by immunoSEQ multiplex PCR; TCRdb stores in-frame clones only, minus some. The table records about 200,000 clones, around nine tenths of them present only once. Sample: peripheral blood. These receptor sequences come from a man between 45 and 60 years old with COVID-19, enrolled during active disease. CDR3s include the opening cysteine and the closing phenylalanine or tryptophan. The D gene is left open where the match is weak. The size of a clone is reported for some rows only, either as once, few or many, or as a class for expanded clones.

D	size	J	V	DNA	CDR3
NA	NA	TRBJ2-3	TRBV27	TGTGCCAGCCAAGACTACTCCACAGATACGCAGTATTTT	CASQDYSTDTQYF
NA	many	TRBJ2-7	TRBV28	TGTGCCAGCAACCTCCGGACAGACTCCTACGAGCAGTACTTC	CASNLRTDSYEQYF
NA	NA	TRBJ1-2	TRBV14	TGTGCCAGCAGCCAGAGGGGGTCTTTTGGCTACACCTTC	CASSQRGSFGYTF
TRBD1	once	TRBJ1-2	TRBV18	TGTGCCAGCTCACCGCAACCGGGACAGGGTGATGGCTACACCTTC	CASSPQPGQGDGYTF
NA	NA	TRBJ2-3	TRBV2	TGTGCCAGCAGTATTCTGGCCATACAGGCTCGCCAAGGGGGTACGCAGTATTTT	CASSILAIQARQGGTQYF
TRBD1	NA	TRBJ1-5	TRBV27	TGTGCCAGCAGGAGACAGGGCGATCACAATCAGCCCCAGCATTTT	CASRRQGDHNQPQHF
NA	NA	TRBJ2-7	TRBV21-1	TGTGCCAGCAGCAACCTACCAGGGGGCAAGTACTTC	CASSNLPGGKYF
TRBD1	NA	TRBJ1-1	TRBV7-2	TGTGCCAGCAGTCGTACAGGGGGGACTGAAGCTTTCTTT	CASSRTGGTEAFF
TRBD2	NA	TRBJ2-3	TRBV7-9	TGTGCCAGCAGCTCCGGGACTAGCGGGAGTTCCCCCACAGATACGCAGTATTTT	CASSSGTSGSSPTDTQYF
NA	once	TRBJ1-6	TRBV9	TGTGCCAGCAGCGCCGAACCAGGGGCCCCTGTCGGGTCACCCCTCCACTTT	CASSAEPGAPVGSPLHF
NA	NA	TRBJ2-1	TRBV5-1	TGCGCCAGCAGCGACCGGGGGGCCACCTACAATGAGCAGTTCTTC	CASSDRGATYNEQFF
NA	NA	TRBJ2-7	TRBV6-6	TGTGCCAGCAGTCCACAGGACAGAAATTACGAGCAGTACTTC	CASSPQDRNYEQYF
NA	NA	TRBJ2-2	TRBV29-1	TGCAGCGTTCGGACAGTCCTGAACACCGGGGAGCTGTTTTTT	CSVRTVLNTGELFF
NA	NA	TRBJ2-1	TRBV6-1	TGTGCCAGCAGTGAATGGCCTGTGATCTTC	CASSEWPVIF
NA	NA	TRBJ2-7	TRBV12-5	TGTGCTAGTGCCCCGGGACTTAGGAGCTCCTACGAGCAGTACTTC	CASAPGLRSSYEQYF
NA	NA	TRBJ2-1	TRBV19	TGTGCCAGTAGTATACCCTCACAGGGACCGGCCTACAATGAGCAGTTCTTC	CASSIPSQGPAYNEQFF
NA	NA	TRBJ2-1	TRBV7-9	TGTGCCAGCAGCTTAGATGGCGGCTCCTACAATGAGCAGTTCTTC	CASSLDGGSYNEQFF
NA	NA	TRBJ2-7	TRBV6-5	TGTGCCAGCAAGGGGCCGACGACGCCCTACGAGCAGTACTTC	CASKGPTTPYEQYF
TRBD2	NA	TRBJ2-3	TRBV3-1/TRBV3-2	TGTGCCAGCAGCCAAGGTCGGCGGGAGGGCCTAGATACGCAGTATTTT	CASSQGRREGLDTQYF
NA	NA	TRBJ2-1	TRBV24-1	TGTGCCACCAGTGGCCTTCCGGGGAATGAGCAGTTCTTC	CATSGLPGNEQFF
NA	NA	TRBJ2-7	TRBV3-1/TRBV3-2	TGTGCCAGCAGCCAAGGGAACAGGAACTACGAGCAGTACTTC	CASSQGNRNYEQYF
TRBD1	NA	TRBJ1-5	TRBV6-5	TGTGCCAGCAGTCCGGACAGGGGGTTTCAGCCCCAGCATTTT	CASSPDRGFQPQHF
NA	NA	TRBJ2-7	TRBV19	TGTGCCAGCCGAGGACAGGGAGGGGACGAGCAGTACTTC	CASRGQGGDEQYF
NA	NA	TRBJ2-5	TRBV2	TGTGCCAGCAGTGGGGGAGGCCAAGAGACCCAGTACTTC	CASSGGGQETQYF
NA	NA	TRBJ1-6	TRBV10-3	TGTGCCACAACGGACAGTAATAATTCACCCCTCCACTTT	CATTDSNNSPLHF
TRBD2	NA	TRBJ2-3	TRBV5-1	TGCGCCAGCAGCAAGGGGACTAGCGGAGCTCCTAGCACAGATACGCAGTATTTT	CASSKGTSGAPSTDTQYF
TRBD1	NA	TRBJ1-2	TRBV9	TGTGCCAGCAGCGCCACGACAGGGGAGTTAACTGGCTACACCTTC	CASSATTGELTGYTF
TRBD1	once	TRBJ1-5	TRBV2	TGTGCCAGCAGTCGGACAGGGGGCGATCAGCCCCAGCATTTT	CASSRTGGDQPQHF
TRBD1	NA	TRBJ2-3	TRBV6-2/TRBV6-3	TGTGCCAGCAGCGATACCACCGGGACAGGGGTTGTTACGCAGTATTTT	CASSDTTGTGVVTQYF
TRBD1	NA	TRBJ2-7	TRBV19	TGTGCCAGTAGAGGGGGGACAGGGGATGCCTACGAGCAGTACTTC	CASRGGTGDAYEQYF
NA	NA	TRBJ1-3	TRBV12-3/TRBV12-4	TGTGCCAGCAGTTTACTCCTAAGAAACACCATATATTTT	CASSLLLRNTIYF
TRBD1	NA	TRBJ2-2	TRBV5-6	TGTGCCAGCAGCGCGGACAGGGGGTCGATCACCGGGGAGCTGTTTTTT	CASSADRGSITGELFF
NA	NA	TRBJ2-2	TRBV5-6	TGTGCCAGCAGCTTGGGTGGGGGCAGGGGACGCACCGGGGAGCTGTTTTTT	CASSLGGGRGRTGELFF
NA	NA	TRBJ1-1	TRBV2	TGTGCCAGCAGGTCAGGGCCTGAAGCTTTCTTT	CASRSGPEAFF
NA	NA	TRBJ1-5	TRBV11-2	TGTGCCAGCAGCTTAGAGCTAAGGAGAAGCAATCAGCCCCAGCATTTT	CASSLELRRSNQPQHF
NA	NA	TRBJ2-5	TRBV30	TGTGCCTGGAGTGTCGTCTCCGGGGAGACCCAGTACTTC	CAWSVVSGETQYF
NA	NA	TRBJ2-1	TRBV25-1	TGTGCCAGCAGGGGAGGGGGTTACTTCAATGAGCAGTTCTTC	CASRGGGYFNEQFF
NA	few	TRBJ2-5	TRBV18	TGTGCCAGCTCACCAGTTGCACTAGCTGAAGAGACCCAGTACTTC	CASSPVALAEETQYF
TRBD2	once	TRBJ2-7	TRBV5-5	TGTGCCAGCAGCTTGAGCGGGAGTGCGTACGAGCAGTACTTC	CASSLSGSAYEQYF
TRBD1	NA	TRBJ1-5	TRBV2	TGTGCCAGCAGTTCTGACAGGGACAATCAGCCCCAGCATTTT	CASSSDRDNQPQHF
TRBD1	NA	TRBJ1-2	TRBV7-2	TGTGCCAGCAGCTCCGGGACAGGGGGCTATGGCTACACCTTC	CASSSGTGGYGYTF
NA	NA	TRBJ1-5	TRBV6-1	TGTGCCAGCAGTGAAGTACTCTTGGGCAATCAGCCCCAGCATTTT	CASSEVLLGNQPQHF
NA	NA	TRBJ2-7	TRBV7-2	TGTGCCAGCAGCTTAGGACTTTCCTACGAGCAGTACTTC	CASSLGLSYEQYF
NA	NA	TRBJ2-3	TRBV30	TGTGCCTCATCCGGGCCCGGAGGAGATACGCAGTATTTT	CASSGPGGDTQYF
TRBD1	NA	TRBJ1-1	TRBV2	TGTGCCAGCAGCCTTGGAAGGACAGGCGCTTCCACTGAAGCTTTCTTT	CASSLGRTGASTEAFF
NA	NA	TRBJ2-1	TRBV7-9	TGTGCCAGCAGCATAACTAGCAATGAGCAGTTCTTC	CASSITSNEQFF
TRBD2	once	TRBJ2-2	TRBV28	TGTGCTGGGACTAGCGGGATTGTCGGTGGGGAGCTGTTTTTT	CAGTSGIVGGELFF
NA	once	TRBJ1-1	TRBV20-1	TGCAGTGCTAGTTTGTCTACCGTGAACACTGAAGCTTTCTTT	CSASLSTVNTEAFF
NA	NA	TRBJ2-2	TRBV27	TGTGCCAGCAAACCCAATGGGGGGTCGGTGGACACCGGGGAGCTGTTTTTT	CASKPNGGSVDTGELFF
TRBD2	NA	TRBJ2-7	TRBV19	TGTGCCAGTAGTACGACGACTAGCGGCACTTTAGAGCAGTACTTC	CASSTTTSGTLEQYF
NA	NA	TRBJ2-4	TRBV28	TGTGCCAGTAAACCTCGGGGTCCAGCCAAAAACATTCAGTACTTC	CASKPRGPAKNIQYF
TRBD1	NA	TRBJ2-2	TRBV4-2	TGTGCCAGCAGCCTCGGGACAGTGAACACCGGGGAGCTGTTTTTT	CASSLGTVNTGELFF
NA	NA	TRBJ2-3	TRBV11-2	TGTGCCAGCAGCCACGTTAGGGGAGTAGCGGAAACCCTCAGGGATACGCAGTATTTT	CASSHVRGVAETLRDTQYF
NA	NA	TRBJ1-6	TRBV6-5	TGTGCCAGCAGTTACGGGGGGAGTAATTCACCCCTCCACTTT	CASSYGGSNSPLHF
NA	NA	TRBJ2-1	TRBV30	TGTGCCTGGAGTGTACTAGTTGAGCAGTTCTTC	CAWSVLVEQFF